These T cell receptor beta chains were read from a single sample in a study of blood T cell repertoires in COVID-19. Using immunoSEQ multiplex PCR, the repertoire was profiled, and TCRdb retains in-frame clones only, with some absent. The sample comprises about 160,000 clones, approximately 80% of which are singletons, and about 14% rests with the top ten. Sequencing was done on a sample of peripheral blood. These receptors were obtained from a woman older than 75 with acute or convalescent COVID-19. The CDR3 runs from the conserved cysteine through the conserved F or W. D genes are given only for firm matches. Where a row states a size, it is once, few, many or the class of an expanded clone; other rows omit it.

clone_size: NA
v_call: TRBV7-2
j_call: TRBJ2-2
d_call: TRBD2
cdr3_aa: CASSPRLTSGRANTGELFF
cdr3_nt: TGTGCCAGCAGCCCTAGGTTGACTAGCGGGAGGGCGAACACCGGGGAGCTGTTTTTT

clone_size: NA
v_call: TRBV7-3
j_call: TRBJ1-3
d_call: NA
cdr3_aa: CASSLSPGVAGNTIYF
cdr3_nt: TGTGCCAGCAGCCTATCCCCGGGTGTAGCTGGAAACACCATATATTTT

clone_size: NA
v_call: TRBV5-1
j_call: TRBJ1-2
d_call: NA
cdr3_aa: CASSLVSPRIGYTF
cdr3_nt: TGCGCCAGCAGCTTGGTTAGCCCCCGGATAGGCTACACCTTC

clone_size: NA
v_call: TRBV18
j_call: TRBJ1-4
d_call: NA
cdr3_aa: CASSPGRGSNEKLFF
cdr3_nt: TGTGCCAGCTCCCCAGGAAGGGGGAGTAATGAAAAACTGTTTTTT

clone_size: NA
v_call: TRBV12-3/TRBV12-4
j_call: TRBJ1-2
d_call: TRBD1
cdr3_aa: CASSLGQGVGYTF
cdr3_nt: TGTGCCAGCAGTTTGGGGCAGGGGGTTGGCTACACCTTC

clone_size: NA
v_call: TRBV3-1/TRBV3-2
j_call: TRBJ2-2
d_call: TRBD1
cdr3_aa: CASSRTGWGTGELFF
cdr3_nt: TGTGCCAGCAGTCGGACAGGGTGGGGGACCGGGGAGCTGTTTTTT

clone_size: few
v_call: TRBV15
j_call: TRBJ2-5
d_call: TRBD2
cdr3_aa: CATSRDFSGGTLTETQYF
cdr3_nt: TGTGCCACCAGCAGAGACTTTAGCGGGGGGACTCTTACTGAGACCCAGTACTTC

clone_size: NA
v_call: TRBV19
j_call: TRBJ1-1
d_call: TRBD1
cdr3_aa: CASSADRGGTEAFF
cdr3_nt: TGTGCCAGTAGTGCCGACAGGGGAGGAACTGAAGCTTTCTTT

clone_size: NA
v_call: TRBV5-1
j_call: TRBJ2-2
d_call: TRBD2
cdr3_aa: CASSLIGGVTNTGELFF
cdr3_nt: TGCGCCAGCAGCTTGATTGGGGGGGTGACGAACACCGGGGAGCTGTTTTTT

clone_size: NA
v_call: TRBV5-4
j_call: TRBJ2-7
d_call: NA
cdr3_aa: CASSRAGLASYEQYF
cdr3_nt: TGTGCCAGCAGCCGGGCGGGACTGGCCTCCTACGAGCAGTACTTC

clone_size: NA
v_call: TRBV5-1
j_call: TRBJ2-5
d_call: TRBD2
cdr3_aa: CASSLRGGGGPGETQYF
cdr3_nt: TGCGCCAGCAGCTTGAGGGGCGGCGGGGGGCCGGGGGAGACCCAGTACTTC

clone_size: NA
v_call: TRBV2
j_call: TRBJ2-6
d_call: NA
cdr3_aa: CASSARGVGANVLTF
cdr3_nt: TGTGCCAGCAGTGCCCGGGGTGTAGGGGCCAACGTCCTGACTTTC

clone_size: NA
v_call: TRBV28
j_call: TRBJ2-2
d_call: TRBD2
cdr3_aa: CASSLYSSGGYRELFF
cdr3_nt: TGTGCCAGCAGTTTATATTCTAGCGGGGGGTATAGGGAGCTGTTTTTT

clone_size: NA
v_call: TRBV3-1/TRBV3-2
j_call: TRBJ1-1
d_call: TRBD1
cdr3_aa: CASSQGPGGYTEAFF
cdr3_nt: TGTGCCAGCAGCCAAGGTCCAGGGGGGTACACTGAAGCTTTCTTT

clone_size: NA
v_call: TRBV4-1
j_call: TRBJ2-7
d_call: TRBD2
cdr3_aa: CASSPGASGVTYEQYF
cdr3_nt: TGCGCCAGCAGCCCGGGGGCTAGCGGGGTAACCTACGAGCAGTACTTC

clone_size: NA
v_call: TRBV5-1
j_call: TRBJ2-1
d_call: TRBD1
cdr3_aa: CASSRRGTANNEQFF
cdr3_nt: TGCGCCAGCAGCCGAAGGGGGACAGCGAACAATGAGCAGTTCTTC

clone_size: NA
v_call: TRBV5-1
j_call: TRBJ1-3
d_call: TRBD1
cdr3_aa: CASSLLDRGSGNTIYF
cdr3_nt: TGCGCCAGCAGCTTGCTGGACAGGGGATCTGGAAACACCATATATTTT

clone_size: NA
v_call: TRBV3-1/TRBV3-2
j_call: TRBJ2-7
d_call: TRBD1
cdr3_aa: CASSRRTGGIYEQYF
cdr3_nt: TGTGCCAGCAGCCGGCGGACAGGGGGGATCTACGAGCAGTACTTC

clone_size: NA
v_call: TRBV3-1/TRBV3-2
j_call: TRBJ1-6
d_call: TRBD1
cdr3_aa: CASSPGTGETPLHF
cdr3_nt: TGTGCCAGCAGCCCCGGGACAGGAGAAACACCCCTCCACTTT

clone_size: NA
v_call: TRBV30
j_call: TRBJ2-3
d_call: TRBD2
cdr3_aa: CAWRPLAGLTDTQYF
cdr3_nt: TGTGCCTGGAGGCCTCTAGCGGGTCTCACAGATACGCAGTATTTT

clone_size: NA
v_call: TRBV6-1
j_call: TRBJ1-2
d_call: NA
cdr3_aa: CASITGVGYGYTF
cdr3_nt: TGTGCCAGCATTACGGGGGTTGGCTATGGCTACACCTTC

clone_size: NA
v_call: TRBV12-3/TRBV12-4
j_call: TRBJ2-2
d_call: NA
cdr3_aa: CASRFSVGGELFF
cdr3_nt: TGTGCCAGCCGATTTAGCGTCGGCGGGGAGCTGTTTTTT

clone_size: once
v_call: TRBV6-1
j_call: TRBJ2-7
d_call: NA
cdr3_aa: CASSEFGTYEQYF
cdr3_nt: TGTGCCAGCAGTGAGTTCGGTACCTACGAGCAGTACTTC

clone_size: NA
v_call: TRBV28
j_call: TRBJ1-5
d_call: NA
cdr3_aa: CASRPGYNQPQHF
cdr3_nt: TGTGCCAGCCGCCCGGGGTACAATCAGCCCCAGCATTTT

clone_size: few
v_call: TRBV30
j_call: TRBJ1-4
d_call: TRBD1
cdr3_aa: CAWSVIQGPAPLEKLFF
cdr3_nt: TGTGCCTGGAGTGTTATACAGGGGCCAGCCCCCCTTGAAAAACTGTTTTTT

clone_size: NA
v_call: TRBV15
j_call: TRBJ2-1
d_call: TRBD1
cdr3_aa: CATSRRTGGYNEQFF
cdr3_nt: TGTGCCACCAGCAGAAGGACAGGGGGCTACAATGAGCAGTTCTTC

clone_size: NA
v_call: TRBV11-2
j_call: TRBJ2-7
d_call: NA
cdr3_aa: CASSSSRGGISSYEQYF
cdr3_nt: TGTGCCAGCAGCTCCTCGAGGGGGGGGATTAGCTCCTACGAGCAGTACTTC

clone_size: NA
v_call: TRBV12-3/TRBV12-4
j_call: TRBJ1-1
d_call: NA
cdr3_aa: CASSQQGNTEAFF
cdr3_nt: TGTGCCAGCAGTCAACAGGGTAACACTGAAGCTTTCTTT

clone_size: NA
v_call: TRBV18
j_call: TRBJ2-1
d_call: NA
cdr3_aa: CASSPEPGSGNEQFF
cdr3_nt: TGTGCCAGCTCACCGGAACCAGGGTCCGGCAATGAGCAGTTCTTC

clone_size: NA
v_call: TRBV5-1
j_call: TRBJ2-1
d_call: TRBD2
cdr3_aa: CASSTFGGSGGVSYNEQFF
cdr3_nt: TGCGCCAGCAGCACATTCGGTGGGAGCGGGGGCGTCTCCTACAATGAGCAGTTCTTC

clone_size: NA
v_call: TRBV27
j_call: TRBJ1-5
d_call: NA
cdr3_aa: CASSLRGGSVPQHF
cdr3_nt: TGTGCCAGCAGTTTACGGGGCGGGAGCGTGCCCCAGCATTTT

clone_size: NA
v_call: TRBV12-5
j_call: TRBJ2-7
d_call: TRBD2
cdr3_aa: CASAIGTTAHEQYF
cdr3_nt: TGTGCTAGTGCTATCGGGACTACGGCCCACGAGCAGTACTTC

clone_size: NA
v_call: TRBV7-8
j_call: TRBJ1-4
d_call: NA
cdr3_aa: CASSLQRLSKEKLFF
cdr3_nt: TGTGCCAGCAGCTTACAGCGACTAAGCAAAGAAAAACTGTTTTTT

clone_size: NA
v_call: TRBV6-6
j_call: TRBJ2-3
d_call: NA
cdr3_aa: CASSPGRANPRADTQYF
cdr3_nt: TGTGCCAGCAGTCCCGGACGGGCAAACCCGAGGGCAGATACGCAGTATTTT

clone_size: NA
v_call: TRBV7-2
j_call: TRBJ2-3
d_call: TRBD2
cdr3_aa: CASSLVGGGDTQYF
cdr3_nt: TGTGCCAGCAGCTTAGTGGGGGGGGGAGATACGCAGTATTTT

clone_size: many
v_call: TRBV5-1
j_call: TRBJ2-3
d_call: TRBD2
cdr3_aa: CASSSPGLAGVPDTQYF
cdr3_nt: TGCGCCAGCAGCTCCCCGGGACTAGCGGGAGTGCCAGATACGCAGTATTTT

clone_size: NA
v_call: TRBV2
j_call: TRBJ1-1
d_call: TRBD1
cdr3_aa: CASIQQGANTEAFF
cdr3_nt: TGTGCCAGCATCCAACAGGGGGCCAACACTGAAGCTTTCTTT

clone_size: NA
v_call: TRBV4-1
j_call: TRBJ2-7
d_call: TRBD2
cdr3_aa: CASSQGEGVVREQYF
cdr3_nt: TGCGCCAGCAGCCAAGGGGAGGGAGTAGTGAGGGAGCAGTACTTC

clone_size: NA
v_call: TRBV9
j_call: TRBJ2-3
d_call: TRBD2
cdr3_aa: CASSPTSGREVDTQYF
cdr3_nt: TGTGCCAGCAGCCCGACTAGCGGGAGGGAGGTAGATACGCAGTATTTT

clone_size: NA
v_call: TRBV5-1
j_call: TRBJ1-1
d_call: NA
cdr3_aa: CASTGQGMDMNTEAFF
cdr3_nt: TGCGCCAGCACGGGCCAGGGAATGGATATGAACACTGAAGCTTTCTTT

clone_size: few
v_call: TRBV19
j_call: TRBJ1-5
d_call: NA
cdr3_aa: CASSTREGSDQPQHF
cdr3_nt: TGTGCCAGTAGTACCAGAGAGGGTAGCGATCAGCCCCAGCATTTT

clone_size: NA
v_call: TRBV7-9
j_call: TRBJ1-2
d_call: NA
cdr3_aa: CASSLHTTNYGYTF
cdr3_nt: TGTGCCAGCAGCCTACACACGACAAACTATGGCTACACCTTC

clone_size: few
v_call: TRBV5-1
j_call: TRBJ2-5
d_call: TRBD1
cdr3_aa: CASSFQGAEETQYF
cdr3_nt: TGCGCCAGCAGCTTTCAGGGGGCCGAAGAGACCCAGTACTTC

clone_size: few
v_call: TRBV7-9
j_call: TRBJ1-6
d_call: TRBD1
cdr3_aa: CASSSPGQGRSPLHF
cdr3_nt: TGTGCCAGCAGCTCTCCGGGACAGGGTAGATCACCCCTCCACTTT

clone_size: NA
v_call: TRBV2
j_call: TRBJ2-1
d_call: TRBD1
cdr3_aa: CASSVQGAAYNEQFF
cdr3_nt: TGTGCCAGCAGCGTACAGGGGGCGGCCTACAATGAGCAGTTCTTC

clone_size: NA
v_call: TRBV5-1
j_call: TRBJ1-4
d_call: NA
cdr3_aa: CASSPRVTNEKLFF
cdr3_nt: TGCGCCAGCAGCCCTCGCGTAACGAATGAAAAACTGTTTTTT

clone_size: NA
v_call: TRBV6-5
j_call: TRBJ2-7
d_call: NA
cdr3_aa: CASYEQGGSYEQYF
cdr3_nt: TGTGCCAGCTACGAGCAGGGCGGTTCCTACGAGCAGTACTTC

clone_size: NA
v_call: TRBV11-2
j_call: TRBJ2-1
d_call: NA
cdr3_aa: CASSGAAYPYNEQFF
cdr3_nt: TGTGCCAGCAGCGGGGCGGCGTACCCTTACAATGAGCAGTTCTTC

clone_size: NA
v_call: TRBV19
j_call: TRBJ1-2
d_call: NA
cdr3_aa: CASTAPGLYGYTF
cdr3_nt: TGTGCCAGTACCGCCCCGGGACTTTATGGCTACACCTTC

clone_size: NA
v_call: TRBV4-1
j_call: TRBJ2-1
d_call: TRBD2
cdr3_aa: CASSRWTSGRTVGNEQFF
cdr3_nt: TGCGCCAGCAGCCGTTGGACTAGCGGGAGAACAGTGGGGAATGAGCAGTTCTTC